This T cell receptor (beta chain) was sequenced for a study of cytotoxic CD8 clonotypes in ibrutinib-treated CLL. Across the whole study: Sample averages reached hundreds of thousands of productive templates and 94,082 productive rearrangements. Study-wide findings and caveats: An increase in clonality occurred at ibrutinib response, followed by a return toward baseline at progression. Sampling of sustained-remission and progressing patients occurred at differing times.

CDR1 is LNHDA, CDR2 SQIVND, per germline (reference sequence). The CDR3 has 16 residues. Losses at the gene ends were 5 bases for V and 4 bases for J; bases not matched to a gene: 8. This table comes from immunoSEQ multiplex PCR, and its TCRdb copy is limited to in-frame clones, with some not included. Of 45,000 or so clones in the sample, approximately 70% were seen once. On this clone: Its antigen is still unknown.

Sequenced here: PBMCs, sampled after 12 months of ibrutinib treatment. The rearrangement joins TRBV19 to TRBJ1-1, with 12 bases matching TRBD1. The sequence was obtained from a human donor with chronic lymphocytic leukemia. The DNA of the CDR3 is TGTGCCAGTAGTGAGGGGACAGGGGGCATCGGCACTGAAGCTTTCTTT. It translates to CASSEGTGGIGTEAFF. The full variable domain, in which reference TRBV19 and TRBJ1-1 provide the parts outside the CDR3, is DGGITQSPKYLFRKEGQNVTLSCEQNLNHDAMYWYRQDPGQGLRLIYYSQIVNDFQKGDIAEGYSVSREKKESFPLTVTSAQKNPTAFYLCASSEGTGGIGTEAFFGQGTRLTVV.